The T cell receptor (beta chain) described here comes from a study of T cell repertoires in cytomegalovirus infection. Overall study findings and caveats: In two of eight donors, the top clonotype was HLA-C-restricted CMV-specific.

This CDR3 spans 14 amino acids. The junction had 10 bases not matched to a gene; V was cut back by 8 bases and J by 3 bases. Germline CDR1 SGHRS, CDR2 YFSETQ. TCRdb processed the reads anew with MiXCR; each CDR3 protein has one entry. Among approximately 180,000 distinct CDR3 sequences, roughly a fifth were seen once, and the ten largest hold under 3.5%. In the case of this clonotype: Antigen unknown.

This TCR was sampled from a human donor in good health (CMV status not recorded). Some clones in this sample may be carry-over from other donors' samples. The chain recombines TRBV5-1 with TRBJ2-7; 8 bases line up with TRBD2. Specimen: PBMCs. CDR3 sequence reads: CASSRAGDNYEQYF. CDR3 nucleotides: TGCGCCAGTTCGAGAGCGGGAGACAACTACGAGCAGTACTTC.